The clone carrying this T cell receptor (beta chain) was seen a handful of times. Its specificity is not known. This sample was included in a study of blood T cells in healthy people across ages. Study-level results: Naive CD4+ cells and diversity were both higher in long-lived donors than in aged donors.

Looked up from germline, CDR1 is DFQATT and CDR2 is SNEGSKA (reference sequence). The CDR3 consists of 14 residues. The ends were cut back, 6 bases at V and 1 base at J, with 14 bases in the middle. Primers used in a second PCR of roughly 6 to 11 cycles were a sample-barcoded 5' primer and a J-beta primer mix. TCRdb passed the 5' RACE reads through MiXCR, listing each CDR3 protein once. Found here are some 1.5 million distinct CDR3 sequences, under 30% of them singletons; the top ten hold around 7.7%. Healthy Caucasians from Russia aged roughly 6 to 90 served as donors. Every sample gave at least 6 micrograms of total RNA when it was extracted.

This sequence joins TRBV20-1 and TRBJ2-3; maybe TRBD1 (6 bases). The TCR was taken from a woman aged 25-40 years in good health. What was sequenced was blood. CDR3 in amino acids: CSAVQGSGTDTQYF. In DNA form, the CDR3 reads TGCAGTGCCGTACAGGGTTCGGGCACAGATACGCAGTATTTT.